This TCR beta chain was sequenced during a study of T cells after yellow fever vaccination. For the study at large: Each low-cell-number fraction was prepared by means of SMART-Seq v4 Ultra Low Input.

This clonotype was observed at least ten times. Its antigen remains unknown. Overall study results and limits: Most primary-vaccination clones reappeared after the booster (less than 98% CD4, about 88% CD8). Some clonotypes were seen in both the CD4 and the CD8 compartments. These made up a small share and likely arose from convergent recombination.

A 5'RACE template-switching step, the method used to make TCR cDNA, added a universal primer site and UMIs. TCRdb ran MiXCR on the 5' RACE reads and lists one entry per CDR3 protein. Among roughly 240,000 distinct CDR3 sequences listed, about 7% were seen once. V lost 4 bases and J lost 0, with 11 bases in between. Per the germline V gene, CDR1 is SGHTA and CDR2 is FQGTGA. This CDR3 contains 15 residues. This clonotype was obtained from a man aged 25-45 years who received the YFV17D yellow fever vaccine. The chain is built from TRBV7-3 and TRBJ2-3; D is tentatively TRBD1 or TRBD2 (7 bases each). The sequenced sample was CD4+ T cells sorted from PBMCs, obtained on the day of the yellow fever booster vaccination. The CDR3 DNA reads TGTGCCAGCAGCTCAGGGGGGGGAAGCACAGATACGCAGTATTTT. Translation gives CASSSGGGSTDTQYF.